These T cell receptor beta chains were read from a single sample in a study of shared clonotypes between healthy human individuals. The data were produced by immunoSEQ multiplex PCR, yet TCRdb's version contains in-frame clones alone and is incomplete. The sample comprises roughly 410,000 clones, 90% to 97% of which are singletons, and 0.32% rests with the top ten. The sequencing input was memory CD8+ T cells sorted from blood. The receptor source for this set is a man aged 25-45 years in good health. Both conserved end residues are part of each CDR3. Fields, in order: J gene, clone size, D gene, V gene, CDR3 DNA, CDR3 protein. D genes are given only for firm matches. Only some rows state a clone size, as once, few, many or a class for expanded clones.

j_call: TRBJ2-6
clone_size: -
d_call: TRBD2
v_call: TRBV7-9
cdr3_nt: TGTGCCAGCAGCCTTAGACTAGCGGGAGGGAGCTCTGGGGCCAACGTCCTGACTTTC
cdr3_aa: CASSLRLAGGSSGANVLTF

j_call: TRBJ2-3
clone_size: -
d_call: TRBD2
v_call: TRBV28
cdr3_nt: TGTGCCAGCAGTCCCCGACTAGCGGGAGGGACAGATACGCAGTATTTT
cdr3_aa: CASSPRLAGGTDTQYF

j_call: TRBJ2-7
clone_size: -
d_call: TRBD2
v_call: TRBV5-1
cdr3_nt: TGCGCCAGCAGCCCATCATTAGCGGGTCAGGCCTACGAGCAGTACTTC
cdr3_aa: CASSPSLAGQAYEQYF

j_call: TRBJ2-3
clone_size: -
d_call: TRBD2
v_call: TRBV5-1
cdr3_nt: TGCGCCAGCAGCTTTACTAGCGGGACCCCAGATACGCAGTATTTT
cdr3_aa: CASSFTSGTPDTQYF

j_call: TRBJ1-4
clone_size: -
d_call: TRBD1
v_call: TRBV27
cdr3_nt: TGTGCCAGCAGTTTATTTTGGGACAGGGGGCTGATTCGAAAACTGTTTTTT
cdr3_aa: CASSLFWDRGLIRKLFF

j_call: TRBJ1-5
clone_size: -
d_call: -
v_call: TRBV30
cdr3_nt: TGTGCCTGGAGTCTCCCCCCCGATCAGCCCCAGCATTTT
cdr3_aa: CAWSLPPDQPQHF

j_call: TRBJ2-2
clone_size: -
d_call: -
v_call: TRBV28
cdr3_nt: TGTGCCAGCAGTTTTCCCGGGGAGCTGTTTTTT
cdr3_aa: CASSFPGELFF

j_call: TRBJ2-7
clone_size: -
d_call: -
v_call: TRBV28
cdr3_nt: TGTGCCAGCAGTGTCCGAACTTCCAGGCTTACCTACGAGCAGTACTTC
cdr3_aa: CASSVRTSRLTYEQYF

j_call: TRBJ1-5
clone_size: -
d_call: -
v_call: TRBV28
cdr3_nt: TGTGCCAGCACGGGGCGAGGATTGGGCAATCAGCCCCAGCATTTT
cdr3_aa: CASTGRGLGNQPQHF

j_call: TRBJ1-4
clone_size: -
d_call: -
v_call: TRBV6-6
cdr3_nt: TGTGCCAGCAGTTACGCAAGCCCCGCTGCCGATGAAAAACTGTTTTTT
cdr3_aa: CASSYASPAADEKLFF

j_call: TRBJ2-5
clone_size: -
d_call: TRBD2
v_call: TRBV15
cdr3_nt: TGTGCCACCAGCAGAGATAATTCATTTCGGTCTAGCGGGGGTTCACAAGAGACCCAGTACTTC
cdr3_aa: CATSRDNSFRSSGGSQETQYF

j_call: TRBJ2-1
clone_size: -
d_call: TRBD1
v_call: TRBV6-5
cdr3_nt: TGTGCCAGCTCCCTCACCCGACAGGGGGCGAGCGAGCAGTTCTTC
cdr3_aa: CASSLTRQGASEQFF

j_call: TRBJ1-1
clone_size: -
d_call: -
v_call: TRBV19
cdr3_nt: TGTGCCAGTAGTCTCGCAGGGGCGCCGAACACTGAAGCTTTCTTT
cdr3_aa: CASSLAGAPNTEAFF

j_call: TRBJ1-1
clone_size: -
d_call: -
v_call: TRBV4-1
cdr3_nt: TGCGCCAGCAGCTTTACAGTGAACACTGAAGCTTTCTTT
cdr3_aa: CASSFTVNTEAFF

j_call: TRBJ1-5
clone_size: -
d_call: TRBD1
v_call: TRBV30
cdr3_nt: TGTGCCTGGAGTGTAACAGGGGCGTTTCAGCCCCAGCATTTT
cdr3_aa: CAWSVTGAFQPQHF

j_call: TRBJ1-3
clone_size: -
d_call: TRBD1
v_call: TRBV9
cdr3_nt: TGTGCCAGCAGCTCGGGGGGACAGAGCTCTGGAAACACCATATATTTT
cdr3_aa: CASSSGGQSSGNTIYF

j_call: TRBJ2-7
clone_size: -
d_call: -
v_call: TRBV19
cdr3_nt: TGTGCCAGTAGTATAGATACAGGGAACTACGAGCAGTACTTC
cdr3_aa: CASSIDTGNYEQYF

j_call: TRBJ2-7
clone_size: -
d_call: -
v_call: TRBV11-2
cdr3_nt: TGTGCCAGCAGCTTACTCTCAGGGGTTGTGAGCGAGCAGTACTTC
cdr3_aa: CASSLLSGVVSEQYF

j_call: TRBJ2-1
clone_size: -
d_call: -
v_call: TRBV11-2
cdr3_nt: TGTGCCAGCAGCTTAGGGGACAATGAGCAGTTCTTC
cdr3_aa: CASSLGDNEQFF

j_call: TRBJ1-4
clone_size: -
d_call: -
v_call: TRBV30
cdr3_nt: TGTGCCTGGAGTCTCTCAGAAAAACTGTTTTTT
cdr3_aa: CAWSLSEKLFF

j_call: TRBJ2-3
clone_size: -
d_call: -
v_call: TRBV6-5
cdr3_nt: TGTGCCAGCAGTTACTCCCGCGCTACTAGCACAGATACGCAGTATTTT
cdr3_aa: CASSYSRATSTDTQYF

j_call: TRBJ1-1
clone_size: -
d_call: -
v_call: TRBV5-4
cdr3_nt: TGTGCCAGCAGCTTGGTAGGGGAGAACACTGAAGCTTTCTTT
cdr3_aa: CASSLVGENTEAFF

j_call: TRBJ2-1
clone_size: -
d_call: -
v_call: TRBV19
cdr3_nt: TGTGCCAGTAGTTGGCGAAGCCAGGGTTTTGAGCAGTTCTTC
cdr3_aa: CASSWRSQGFEQFF

j_call: TRBJ2-1
clone_size: -
d_call: TRBD2
v_call: TRBV5-4
cdr3_nt: TGTGCCAGCAGCTTCCTGTGGGGACTAGCGGGCCCGAGGGTCAATGAGCAGTTCTTC
cdr3_aa: CASSFLWGLAGPRVNEQFF

j_call: TRBJ1-2
clone_size: once
d_call: -
v_call: TRBV30
cdr3_nt: TGTGCCTGGACTGGGGCCTTCTATGGCTACACCTTC
cdr3_aa: CAWTGAFYGYTF

j_call: TRBJ1-2
clone_size: -
d_call: -
v_call: TRBV6-5
cdr3_nt: TGTGCCAGCAGTTACGGGGGGAACTATGGCTACACCTTC
cdr3_aa: CASSYGGNYGYTF

j_call: TRBJ2-2
clone_size: -
d_call: TRBD2
v_call: TRBV9
cdr3_nt: TGTGCCAGCAGTAGAAGATCCGGACTAGCGTCCACCGGGGAGCTGTTTTTT
cdr3_aa: CASSRRSGLASTGELFF

j_call: TRBJ2-3
clone_size: -
d_call: TRBD2
v_call: TRBV10-3
cdr3_nt: TGTGCCATCAGCCGTTCTGGGAGGGACACAGATACGCAGTATTTT
cdr3_aa: CAISRSGRDTDTQYF

j_call: TRBJ2-3
clone_size: -
d_call: -
v_call: TRBV30
cdr3_nt: TGTGCCTGGGGGGGCCCCTCCGGAGATACGCAGTATTTT
cdr3_aa: CAWGGPSGDTQYF

j_call: TRBJ2-3
clone_size: -
d_call: -
v_call: TRBV5-1
cdr3_nt: TGCGCCAGCAGGCGCCTCCTTAGCACAGATACGCAGTATTTT
cdr3_aa: CASRRLLSTDTQYF

j_call: TRBJ2-7
clone_size: -
d_call: -
v_call: TRBV11-2
cdr3_nt: TGTGCCAGCAGCTTTTACAGGGTGCACGAGCAGTACTTC
cdr3_aa: CASSFYRVHEQYF

j_call: TRBJ2-4
clone_size: -
d_call: TRBD2
v_call: TRBV5-1
cdr3_nt: TGCGCCAGCAGCTTGGGTTGGGAGGGAAACATTCAGTACTTC
cdr3_aa: CASSLGWEGNIQYF

j_call: TRBJ2-2
clone_size: -
d_call: -
v_call: TRBV11-2
cdr3_nt: TGTGCCAGCAGCTTAGGGGCGAACACCGGGGAGCTGTTTTTT
cdr3_aa: CASSLGANTGELFF

j_call: TRBJ1-6
clone_size: -
d_call: -
v_call: TRBV6-4
cdr3_nt: TGTGCCAGCAGTGAAAGGACAAATTCACCCCTCCACTTT
cdr3_aa: CASSERTNSPLHF

j_call: TRBJ1-2
clone_size: -
d_call: -
v_call: TRBV5-1
cdr3_nt: TGCGCCAGCAGCCTCCGCGGAGACACTAACTATGGCTACACCTTC
cdr3_aa: CASSLRGDTNYGYTF

j_call: TRBJ2-3
clone_size: -
d_call: -
v_call: TRBV5-6
cdr3_nt: TGTGCCAGCAGCTTAGGAGGGGCACTCACAGATACGCAGTATTTT
cdr3_aa: CASSLGGALTDTQYF

j_call: TRBJ1-5
clone_size: -
d_call: -
v_call: TRBV19
cdr3_nt: TGTGCCAGTAGTCCTGCCGGGGGGGCGTCGGACCGGCAGCCCCAGCATTTT
cdr3_aa: CASSPAGGASDRQPQHF

j_call: TRBJ1-5
clone_size: once
d_call: -
v_call: TRBV19
cdr3_nt: TGTGCCAGTAGTATAGTGCGGGGGGCTTTCAATCAGCCCCAGCATTTT
cdr3_aa: CASSIVRGAFNQPQHF

j_call: TRBJ1-5
clone_size: -
d_call: -
v_call: TRBV15
cdr3_nt: TGTGCCACCAGCAGAACCCGAGAGGGGCTTGAGCCCCAGCATTTT
cdr3_aa: CATSRTREGLEPQHF

j_call: TRBJ2-1
clone_size: -
d_call: -
v_call: TRBV14
cdr3_nt: TGTGCCAGCAGCCAATCGACTAGGTCCAATGAGCAGTTCTTC
cdr3_aa: CASSQSTRSNEQFF

j_call: TRBJ2-3
clone_size: -
d_call: -
v_call: TRBV6-5
cdr3_nt: TGTGCCAGCAGCATCGGCAGGGGCAGCACAGATACGCAGTATTTT
cdr3_aa: CASSIGRGSTDTQYF

j_call: TRBJ2-3
clone_size: -
d_call: -
v_call: TRBV13
cdr3_nt: TGTGCCAGCAGTAGGTGGGTTAACACAGATACGCAGTATTTT
cdr3_aa: CASSRWVNTDTQYF

j_call: TRBJ2-7
clone_size: once
d_call: -
v_call: TRBV6-5
cdr3_nt: TGTGCCAGCAGTTATGTTCTAGGGTACGAGCAGTACTTC
cdr3_aa: CASSYVLGYEQYF

j_call: TRBJ2-7
clone_size: -
d_call: -
v_call: TRBV7-9
cdr3_nt: TGTGCCAGCACCCGCGGCGGCGAGCAGTACTTC
cdr3_aa: CASTRGGEQYF

j_call: TRBJ2-5
clone_size: -
d_call: -
v_call: TRBV19
cdr3_nt: TGTGCCAGTAGTATAGTCGATAGGCAAGAGACCCAGTACTTC
cdr3_aa: CASSIVDRQETQYF

j_call: TRBJ1-2
clone_size: -
d_call: TRBD1
v_call: TRBV5-4
cdr3_nt: TGTGCCAGCAGCTTAAAAGCTTCGGACAGGACTACCCTCCGAGGCTACACCTTC
cdr3_aa: CASSLKASDRTTLRGYTF

j_call: TRBJ2-5
clone_size: -
d_call: -
v_call: TRBV6-6
cdr3_nt: TGTGCCAGCAGTTACTCGCGGATTCTCGTGGAGACCCAGTACTTC
cdr3_aa: CASSYSRILVETQYF

j_call: TRBJ2-1
clone_size: -
d_call: -
v_call: TRBV25-1
cdr3_nt: TGTGCCAGCAGTGCGGGCCTGCTGAGCTCCTACAATGAGCAGTTCTTC
cdr3_aa: CASSAGLLSSYNEQFF

j_call: TRBJ2-3
clone_size: -
d_call: -
v_call: TRBV28
cdr3_nt: TGTGCCAGCAGTTTCCGTACCATGACCCTCATCGGCAAGTTCACAGATACGCAGTATTTT
cdr3_aa: CASSFRTMTLIGKFTDTQYF

j_call: TRBJ1-2
clone_size: once
d_call: TRBD1
v_call: TRBV7-9
cdr3_nt: TGTGCCAGCAATCGATGGAGCCGGGACAGGGCTAACTATGGCTACACCTTC
cdr3_aa: CASNRWSRDRANYGYTF

j_call: TRBJ2-2
clone_size: -
d_call: -
v_call: TRBV5-1
cdr3_nt: TGCGCCAGCAGCTTGGGTTTGACACCCACGTTGGGGGAGCTGTTTTTT
cdr3_aa: CASSLGLTPTLGELFF

j_call: TRBJ2-7
clone_size: -
d_call: -
v_call: TRBV2
cdr3_nt: TGTGCCAGCAGTGAATGGGGGACCCTCTCCTACGAGCAGTACTTC
cdr3_aa: CASSEWGTLSYEQYF

j_call: TRBJ2-7
clone_size: once
d_call: TRBD1
v_call: TRBV27
cdr3_nt: TGTGCCAGCAGTTCCGGGACAGGGGTACGCGAGCAGTACTTC
cdr3_aa: CASSSGTGVREQYF

j_call: TRBJ1-5
clone_size: -
d_call: -
v_call: TRBV7-2
cdr3_nt: TGTGCCAGCAGCTGGCAGGGGTGGAATCAGCCCCAGCATTTT
cdr3_aa: CASSWQGWNQPQHF